Below, one T cell receptor (beta chain) is given with its context. This clonotype came up a few times. Its antigen target is currently unknown. No per-base quality is available; no much larger clone lies one base away. The library was built by means of RT-PCR. Data came from an Illumina HiSeq 2500. Using fastp trimming at Q25 and MiXCR clonotype assembly, TCRdb reanalyzed the public sequencing data and kept in-frame beta chains. Identical CDR3 protein sequences are pooled into one entry, listed with their most common genes and DNA. In all, the sample holds fewer than 35,000 distinct CDR3 sequences, and about 63% of those were seen once. The ten largest account for roughly 4.7% of the sample. CDR1 SQVTM and CDR2 ANQGSEA are derived from the germline V gene. Inclusive of the bounding cysteine and phenylalanine, the CDR3 is 12 residues long. The retained sequence is limited to the CDR3, 36 bases, with the frame set at the first base. V is clipped by 1 base and J by 7 bases, and the sequence between their germline boundaries is 10 bases long.

The data belong to a study of yellow fever vaccine responses in identical twins (dated by TCRdb to the late 2010s). At the level of the whole study: The study precisely tracked vaccine-responding T cell clones in identical twins.

Overall results and qualifications from the work: According to the authors, the vaccine-induced T cell response in identical twins seemed to be partly convergent and partly specific to each individual.

The chain couples TRBV29-1 to TRBJ1-1, and the D gene may be TRBD1, 5 bases matching. This clonotype was sampled from a woman aged 18-35 years who received the yellow fever vaccine. Donor details come from another sample of the same person, matched by shared clones. The sequencing here drew on T cells from blood (PBMCs), unsorted or a sorted subset (not recorded which), taken before or after yellow fever vaccination (not recorded which). The nucleotides read TGCAGCGTTGAAGTGGGACTTATTGAAGCTTTCTTT. This gives the protein CSVEVGLIEAFF.